The clone carrying this T cell receptor beta chain was counted at least ten times. Its antigen is still unknown. Other DNA sequences in the same sample also yield this CDR3. This sample was included in a study of cytomegalovirus exposure and HLA in healthy donors. Findings and limits, study-wide: Upon later analysis, HLA-associated TCR beta chains proved more clonally expanded than other, equally common chains.

V was pared by 4 bases and J by 1 base, with 10 bases between. Germline CDR1 and CDR2: MNHNS and SASEGT. CDR3 length equals 14 residues. The primer mix had 60 Vbeta and 13 Jbeta primers. Data came from immunoSEQ multiplex PCR; TCRdb stores just in-frame clones and leaves some out. The sample shows about 190,000 clones, approximately 70% of them seen only once. The sequenced material came from PBMCs. The chain links TRBV6-1 to TRBJ2-5, with a tentative D call TRBD2 (6 bases). This TCR derives from a woman in her twenties or thirties in good health and CMV-seropositive. The CDR3 DNA reads as TGTGCCAGCAGTGGGGGACTTGTCCAAGAGACCCAGTACTTC. Its translation: CASSGGLVQETQYF.